The 20 T cell receptor beta chains listed next were all sequenced from one sample in a study of T cells in localized non-small cell lung cancer. Generated by immunoSEQ multiplex PCR, the TCRdb table keeps only in-frame clones and is missing some. Of 25,000 to 30,000 clones listed, around 92% are singletons. The sample was peripheral blood mononuclear cells, taken before any cancer treatment. The receptors stem from a woman aged 35 to 69 with stage III lung adenocarcinoma.

This clone turned up a few times. V is TRBV19 and J is TRBJ2-6; D may be TRBD2 (5 bases). CDR1 is LNHDA, CDR2 SQIVND, per germline (reference sequence). Trimming left V 6 bases short and J 0 bases short, with 6 bases between. The CDR3 is made up of 14 amino acids. The CDR3 is CASSGDSGANVLTF. CDR3 nucleotides: TGTGCCAGTAGCGGGGACTCTGGGGCCAACGTCCTGACTTTC.

This rearrangement joins TRBV10-1 to TRBJ2-7; TRBD1 aligns across 7 bases. V trimming: 4 bases; J trimming: 1 base; junction bases outside the gene matches: 7. The germline V gene has CDR1 WNHNN and CDR2 SYGVQD (reference sequence). This CDR3 contains 15 residues. The CDR3 loop reads CASSGGTAKSYEQYF. CDR3 in DNA: TGCGCCAGCAGTGGAGGGACAGCGAAGTCCTACGAGCAGTACTTC.

The rearrangement links TRBV4-1 to TRBJ2-5; TRBD2 is a possible D gene (5 bases). The CDR3 covers 16 residues. Looked up from germline, CDR1 is MGHRA and CDR2 is YSYEKL. V shed 0 bases and J shed 7 bases, with 18 bases lying between them. CDR3 nucleotides: TGCGCCAGCAGCCAAGATCGGACCCCGGGAAAGGGGACCCAGTACTTC. Its protein product is CASSQDRTPGKGTQYF.

The chain uses TRBV4-3 and TRBJ2-1, with TRBD1 matching 10 bases. This CDR3 has 17 amino acids. J was trimmed by 4 bases and V by 0 bases; bases with no gene match: 6. Per the germline V gene, CDR1 is LGHNA and CDR2 is YSLEER. CDR3 coding DNA: TGCGCCAGCAGCCAAGATGCGCGGGACAGGGGTTACAATGAGCAGTTCTTC. Translated, it gives CASSQDARDRGYNEQFF.

The chain recombines TRBV5-4 with TRBJ2-2, with TRBD1 matching over 8 bases. Germline V gene lookup returns CDR1 SGHNT and CDR2 YYREEE (reference sequence). V lost 1 base and J lost 4; bases outside the gene matches: 3. This CDR3 contains 15 residues. The CDR3 nucleotides are TGTGCCAGCAGCTTGACAGGGGGTAGCACCGGGGAGCTGTTTTTT. Protein sequence: CASSLTGGSTGELFF.

The chain has TRBV7-2 and TRBJ1-5, with 8 bases lining up with TRBD1. Per the germline V gene, CDR1 is SGHTA and CDR2 is FQGNSA. The CDR3 contains 13 residues. Trimming took 6 bases from V and 7 from J; bases not matched to a gene: 5. The CDR3 here is CASSLQGGQPQHF. For the CDR3, the DNA is TGTGCCAGCAGTCTACAGGGGGGGCAGCCCCAGCATTTT.

V gene TRBV5-5 combines with J gene TRBJ1-1, with 7 bases identical to TRBD1. V dropped 4 bases and J dropped 4; count of bases not matched to a gene: 7. Germline CDR1 SGHKS, CDR2 YYEKEE (reference sequence). The CDR3 is 14 amino acids. CDR3 amino acids: CASSQNRGRTEAFF. The CDR3 DNA is TGTGCCAGCAGCCAAAACAGGGGACGCACTGAAGCTTTCTTT. The full variable domain, its missing parts supplied by reference TRBV5-5 and TRBJ1-1, is DAGVTQSPTHLIKTRGQQVTLRCSPISGHKSVSWYQQVLGQGPQFIFQYYEKEERGRGNFPDRFSARQFPNYSSELNVNALLLGDSALYLCASSQNRGRTEAFFGQGTRLTVV.

This clone showed up just once. V gene TRBV2 combines with J gene TRBJ2-5, with D possibly being TRBD2 (5 bases). This CDR3 is built from 12 residues. Trimming took off 8 bases at V and 7 bases at J, with 14 bases between the two ends. Germline V lookup: CDR1 SNHLY, CDR2 FYNNEI. CDR3 residues: CASAWPGGTQYF. CDR3 nucleotides: TGTGCCAGCGCTTGGCCTGGAGGGACCCAGTACTTC.

This clone occurred once. This rearrangement joins TRBV6-5 to TRBJ1-2, with D perhaps TRBD1 (5 bases). Germline-derived CDR1 and CDR2 are MNHEY and SVGAGI. Trimming took 8 bases from V and 8 from J, leaving 12 bases between them. The CDR3 has 11 residues. For the CDR3, the DNA is TGTGCCAGCGGGGCCGGGAGCGGCTACACCTTC. This encodes CASGAGSGYTF.

V and J are TRBV6-1 and TRBJ1-1; TRBD1 is a possible D gene (6 bases). CDR3 length: 14 amino acids. CDR1 and CDR2 from the germline V gene are MNHNS and SASEGT. Trimming pared 5 bases from V and 5 bases from J, leaving 15 bases between. CDR3 DNA: TGTGCCAGCAGTCTTCGACAGGATGAGACTGAAGCTTTCTTT. This sequence encodes CASSLRQDETEAFF.

The rearrangement links TRBV13 to TRBJ2-4, with D unresolved. Between the trimmed V and J ends, which lost 4 bases and 2 bases, there was a span of 0 bases. This CDR3 contains 11 residues. The germline gives CDR1 PRHDT, CDR2 FYEKMQ (reference sequence). The CDR3 nucleotides read TGTGCCAGCAGCTCCAAAAACATTCAGTACTTC. Protein: CASSSKNIQYF. Filled out from reference TRBV13 and TRBJ2-4, the complete variable domain reads AAGVIQSPRHLIKEKRETATLKCYPIPRHDTVYWYQQGPGQDPQFLISFYEKMQSDKGSIPDRFSAQQFSDYHSELNMSSLELGDSALYFCASSSKNIQYFGAGTRLSVL.

This chain connects TRBV2 to TRBJ2-3; the D gene could be TRBD1 or TRBD2 (5 bases each). The length of the CDR3 is 12 residues. The V end lost 4 bases, the J end lost 3 bases, and 5 bases lay between the germline ends. CDR1 and CDR2 from the germline V gene are SNHLY and FYNNEI. The CDR3 region is CASSGGTDTQYF. The CDR3 nucleotides are TGTGCCAGCAGTGGGGGGACAGATACGCAGTATTTT. The whole variable domain, remainder taken from reference TRBV2 and TRBJ2-3, is EPEVTQTPSHQVTQMGQEVILRCVPISNHLYFYWYRQILGQKVEFLVSFYNNEISEKSEIFDDQFSVERPDGSNFTLKIRSTKLEDSAMYFCASSGGTDTQYFGPGTRLTVL.

The chain joins TRBV19 to TRBJ1-5, with D possibly TRBD1 on 5 matching bases. The V gene's germline CDR1 is LNHDA and CDR2 SQIVND (reference sequence). V dropped 6 bases and J dropped 0 bases, with 21 bases sitting between them. The CDR3 sequence is 18 residues long. DNA of the CDR3: TGTGCCAGTAGCCCTTTACTGGGGGGTCCCAATAGCAATCAGCCCCAGCATTTT. Protein product: CASSPLLGGPNSNQPQHF.

J is TRBJ2-1 and V is TRBV5-1; maybe TRBD2 (6 bases). The CDR3 is 15 residues long. V lost 2 bases, J lost 5 bases, and 14 bases lay in between. Germline values: CDR1 SGHRS, CDR2 YFSETQ. The CDR3, as DNA: TGCGCCAGCAGCTTCCTAGAGCGGGCGGACAATGAGCAGTTCTTC. Amino acids: CASSFLERADNEQFF.

The rearrangement uses TRBV4-2 and TRBJ1-1; 8 bases fit TRBD1. Looked up from germline, CDR1 is LGHNA and CDR2 is YNFKEQ. The ends lost 4 bases at V and 4 bases at J; junction bases unmatched: 11. The CDR3 totals 16 residues. The chain's CDR3 is CASSPSPGTGGTEAFF. In DNA, the CDR3 is TGTGCCAGCAGCCCCTCTCCCGGAACAGGGGGCACTGAAGCTTTCTTT.

The J gene is TRBJ2-7, the V gene TRBV9, with TRBD1 matching over 9 bases. The CDR3 has 18 residues. V gave up 0 bases and J gave up 5 bases; unmatched junction bases: 15. The V gene's germline CDR1 is SGDLS and CDR2 YYNGEE. The CDR3 loop reads CASSVGHRDRVVHDEQYF. CDR3 coding DNA: TGTGCCAGCAGCGTAGGCCATCGGGACAGGGTAGTGCATGACGAGCAGTACTTC.

CDR3 in DNA: TGCGCCAGCAAAGCGGGGTTTAGCACAGATACGCAGTATTTT. It yields the protein CASKAGFSTDTQYF. The chain carries TRBV5-1 and TRBJ2-3; 7 bases fit TRBD2. V lost 6 bases and J lost 0; bases outside the gene matches: 4. There are 14 residues in the CDR3. Germline-derived CDR1 and CDR2 are SGHRS and YFSETQ.

The chain recombines TRBV7-6 with TRBJ2-5; D unclear. This CDR3 is built from 13 residues. The V end was cut by 1 base, the J end by 5 bases, with 8 bases between. Germline V gene sequence: CDR1 SGHVS, CDR2 FNYEAQ. Here the CDR3 reads CASSLGTLETQYF. In nucleotides, the CDR3 is TGTGCCAGCAGCTTAGGAACTTTGGAGACCCAGTACTTC.

The chain recombines TRBV19 with TRBJ2-7, with TRBD1 as a possible D gene (5 bases). Trimming took 9 bases from V and 5 from J, leaving 17 bases between them. This CDR3 is 13 amino acids long. Germline V gene sequence: CDR1 LNHDA, CDR2 SQIVND (reference sequence). CDR3 nucleotides: TGTGCCAGCCGGGCAGGGAATTTTGACGAGCAGTACTTC. Amino acid sequence: CASRAGNFDEQYF.

The J gene is TRBJ2-2, the V gene TRBV9, with 7 bases matching TRBD1. Germline V gene data show CDR1 as SGDLS and CDR2 as YYNGEE. Losses at the gene ends were 6 bases for V and 5 bases for J; bases not matched to a gene: 4. The CDR3 is made up of 13 amino acids. CDR3 amino acids: CASNLQGTGELFF. Here the CDR3 DNA reads TGTGCCAGCAACTTACAGGGGACCGGGGAGCTGTTTTTT.